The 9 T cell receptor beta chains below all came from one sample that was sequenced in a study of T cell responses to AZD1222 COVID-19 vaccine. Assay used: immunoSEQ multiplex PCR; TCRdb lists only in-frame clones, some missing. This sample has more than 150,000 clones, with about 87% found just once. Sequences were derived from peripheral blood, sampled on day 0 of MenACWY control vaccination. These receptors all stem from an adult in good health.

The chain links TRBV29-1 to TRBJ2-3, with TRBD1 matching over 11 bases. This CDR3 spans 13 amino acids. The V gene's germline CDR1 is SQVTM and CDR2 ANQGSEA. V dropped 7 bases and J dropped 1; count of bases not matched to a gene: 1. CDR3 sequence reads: CSGTGGRTDTQYF. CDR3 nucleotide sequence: TGCAGCGGGACAGGGGGCCGCACAGATACGCAGTATTTT.

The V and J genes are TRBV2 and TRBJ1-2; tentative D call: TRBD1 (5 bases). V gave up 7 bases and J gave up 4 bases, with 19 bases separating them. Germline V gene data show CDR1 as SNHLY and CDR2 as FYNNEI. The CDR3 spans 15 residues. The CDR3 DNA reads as TGTGCCAGCAAGCTACGGGACCAAATTACCTATGGCTACACCTTC. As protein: CASKLRDQITYGYTF.

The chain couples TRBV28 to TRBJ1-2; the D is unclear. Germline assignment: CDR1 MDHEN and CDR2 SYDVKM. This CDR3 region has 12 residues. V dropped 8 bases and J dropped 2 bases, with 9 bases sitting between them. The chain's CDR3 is CASGRANYGYTF. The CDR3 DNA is TGTGCCAGCGGCCGGGCGAACTATGGCTACACCTTC.

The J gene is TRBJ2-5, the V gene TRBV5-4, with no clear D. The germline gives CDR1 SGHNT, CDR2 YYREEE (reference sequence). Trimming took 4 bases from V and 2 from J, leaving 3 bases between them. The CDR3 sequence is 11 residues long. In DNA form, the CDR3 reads TGTGCCAGCAGCCTGCAAGAGACCCAGTACTTC. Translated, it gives CASSLQETQYF.

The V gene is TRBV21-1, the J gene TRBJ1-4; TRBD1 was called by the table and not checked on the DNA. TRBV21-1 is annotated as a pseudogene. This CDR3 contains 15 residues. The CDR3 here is CASSTLTGGWEKLFF. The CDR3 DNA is TGTGCCAGCAGCACCTTGACAGGGGGCTGGGAAAAACTGTTTTTT.

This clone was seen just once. CDR3 bases: TGTGCCAGCAGTTTATCGGGGGGCACTAATGAAAAACTGTTTTTT. This encodes CASSLSGGTNEKLFF. The V gene is TRBV27, the J gene TRBJ1-4; a weak D match, TRBD1 (6 bases). Germline V gene lookup returns CDR1 MNHEY and CDR2 SMNVEV (reference sequence). Trimming pared 0 bases from V and 2 bases from J, leaving 7 bases between. CDR3 length: 15 amino acids.

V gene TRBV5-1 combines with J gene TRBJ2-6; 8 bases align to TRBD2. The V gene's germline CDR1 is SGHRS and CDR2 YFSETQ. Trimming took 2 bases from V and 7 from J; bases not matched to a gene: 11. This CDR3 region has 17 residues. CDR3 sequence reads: CASSFSGAPPRANVLTF. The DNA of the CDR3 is TGCGCCAGCAGCTTTAGCGGGGCCCCCCCCCGAGCCAACGTCCTGACTTTC. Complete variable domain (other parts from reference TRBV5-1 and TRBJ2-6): KAGVTQTPRYLIKTRGQQVTLSCSPISGHRSVSWYQQTPGQGLQFLFEYFSETQRNKGNFPGRFSGRQFSNSRSEMNVSTLELGDSALYLCASSFSGAPPRANVLTFGAGSRLTVL.

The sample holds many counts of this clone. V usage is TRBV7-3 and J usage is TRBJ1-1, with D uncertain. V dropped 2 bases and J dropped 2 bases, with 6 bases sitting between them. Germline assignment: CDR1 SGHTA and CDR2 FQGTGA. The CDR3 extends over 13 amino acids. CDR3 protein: CASSLGYNTEAFF. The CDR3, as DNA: TGTGCCAGCAGCTTAGGGTATAACACTGAAGCTTTCTTT.

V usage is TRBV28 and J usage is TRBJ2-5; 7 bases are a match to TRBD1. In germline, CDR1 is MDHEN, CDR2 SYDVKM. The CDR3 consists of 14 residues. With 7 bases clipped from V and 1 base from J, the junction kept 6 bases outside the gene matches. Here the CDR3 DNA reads TGTGCCAGCACTAGAGGGACAGCCCAAGAGACCCAGTACTTC. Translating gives CASTRGTAQETQYF.